This T cell receptor beta chain was documented in a study of blood T cell repertoires in COVID-19. Study details: COVID-19 samples, acute and convalescent, were from the United States, Italy and Spain. The analysed material was cDNA or gDNA that came from T cells, B-cell-depleted T cells, or PBMCs.

After removal of 6 bases from V and 0 bases from J, the junction contained 5 bases not matched to a gene. CDR3 length: 15 residues. Germline V gene data show CDR1 as SEHNR and CDR2 as FQNEAQ (reference sequence). In the source study's methods: Amplified reference gene primers provided the basis for estimating nucleated cell counts. Clones were sequenced by immunoSEQ multiplex PCR, and TCRdb holds only the in-frame ones, with some missing. The V and J calls and clone size come from that table; D and trimming were worked out from the DNA. The sample contains fewer than 200,000 clones, approximately 95% of which appear only once.

The genes are TRBV7-9 and TRBJ2-1, with TRBD2 matching 7 bases. The sequencing input was peripheral blood. The sequence derives from a woman aged 45-65 years with acute or convalescent COVID-19. The CDR3 DNA follows: TGTGCCAGCAGTCCCAGCGGGATCTCCTACAATGAGCAGTTCTTC. Translating gives CASSPSGISYNEQFF.